Following are 20 T cell receptor beta chains from one sample sequenced in a study of cytomegalovirus exposure and HLA in healthy donors (dated by TCRdb to about 2017). The receptor library was made with the immunoSEQ multiplex PCR assay. As stored in TCRdb, this immuneACCESS dataset retains in-frame rearrangements with V and J assigned. A fraction of the clones does not appear; measured against another copy, unresolved V genes explain less than half of the discrepancy, and the remainder lacks a known reason. The sample includes 100,000 to 150,000 clones, with 95% to 96% observed a single time. Less than 2% of the sample goes to the ten largest clones. Sequencing used PBMCs. The receptors were gathered from a man younger than 35 in good health and CMV-seronegative.

The rearrangement uses TRBV7-2 and TRBJ2-1, with 7 positions matching TRBD2. The V segment lost 0 bases and the J segment 5 bases; nucleotides outside the gene matches: 1. This CDR3 has 14 amino acids. CDR1 and CDR2 from the germline V gene are SGHTA and FQGNSA. The CDR3 protein is CASSLAAGNNEQFF. The CDR3 nucleotides read TGTGCCAGCAGCTTAGCAGCGGGGAACAATGAGCAGTTCTTC.

This clone was seen only once. The chain combines TRBV7-3 with TRBJ2-2; 7 bases fit TRBD1. The CDR3 extends over 16 amino acids. CDR1 and CDR2 (germline): SGHTA, FQGTGA. The J segment lost 3 bases and the V segment lost 5 bases, leaving 9 bases of the junction unmatched. CDR3 bases: TGTGCCAGCAGCAAACCCGGGACAGCTTACACCGGGGAGCTGTTTTTT. Translation gives CASSKPGTAYTGELFF.

J is TRBJ1-5 and V is TRBV11-3; 8 nucleotides align to TRBD1. V shed 3 bases, J shed 9 bases, and the junction held 10 bases outside the gene matches. The CDR3 consists of 15 residues. Germline V gives CDR1 SGHNT, CDR2 YENEEA. This CDR3 reads CASSFGQGNGWPQHF. The CDR3 region has the DNA TGTGCCAGCAGCTTCGGACAGGGTAATGGATGGCCCCAGCATTTT.

The J gene is TRBJ1-1, the V gene TRBV19; D not resolved. The CDR3 covers 13 residues. V lost 3 bases, J lost 1 base, and 6 bases lay in between. Germline CDR1 reads LNHDA; CDR2 reads SQIVND (reference sequence). This CDR3 reads CASSIQQNTEAFF. DNA of the CDR3: TGTGCCAGTAGTATTCAACAGAACACTGAAGCTTTCTTT.

The chain joins TRBV7-2 to TRBJ1-3; 7 positions match TRBD1. V was pared by 5 bases and J by 7 bases, with 14 bases of the junction left unmatched. There are 16 residues in the CDR3. Germline CDR1 and CDR2: SGHTA and FQGNSA. CDR3 DNA: TGTGCCAGCAGCCCGGACAGGCGCGGTGGGTCGAACACCATATATTTT. It specifies CASSPDRRGGSNTIYF.

CDR3 sequence reads: CASSLRQGAAGNTIYF. The CDR3 DNA sequence: TGTGCCAGCAGCCTCAGACAGGGGGCCGCTGGAAACACCATATATTTT. The chain recombines TRBV11-3 with TRBJ1-3; 10 bases line up with TRBD1. Unmatched junction bases numbered 6, after V lost 5 bases and J lost 2 bases. The CDR3 runs to 16 residues. Germline lookup yields CDR1 SGHNT and CDR2 YENEEA.

This chain links TRBV11-2 with TRBJ2-7; 7 positions match TRBD1. There are 13 residues in the CDR3. The V and J ends lost 3 bases and 3 bases, in that order; junction bases with no gene match: 2. Germline loops: CDR1 SGHAT, CDR2 FQNNGV. The CDR3 bases are TGTGCCAGCAGCTTTTACAGGGGCTACGAGCAGTACTTC. Protein: CASSFYRGYEQYF. Full variable domain (missing parts from reference TRBV11-2 and TRBJ2-7): EAGVAQSPRYKIIEKRQSVAFWCNPISGHATLYWYQQILGQGPKLLIQFQNNGVVDDSQLPKDRFSAERLKGVDSTLKIQPAKLEDSAVYLCASSFYRGYEQYFGPGTRLTVT.

The chain employs TRBV7-9 and TRBJ2-7, with TRBD2 matching 8 bases. Germline V gene lookup returns CDR1 SEHNR and CDR2 FQNEAQ (reference sequence). CDR3 size: 11 residues. Trimming took 11 bases from V and 5 from J; bases not matched to a gene: 5. The CDR3 DNA reads TGTGCCGGCGGGGGGCGAGACGAGCAGTACTTC. Its translation is CAGGGRDEQYF. Drawing the rest from reference TRBV7-9 and TRBJ2-7, the complete variable domain is DTGVSQNPRHKITKRGQNVTFRCDPISEHNRLYWYRQTLGQGPEFLTYFQNEAQLEKSRLLSDRFSAERPKGSFSTLEIQRTEQGDSAMYLCAGGGRDEQYFGPGTRLTVT.

In its sample, this clone was seen once. J is TRBJ2-4 and V is TRBV2; D possibly corresponds to TRBD1 (6 bases). The CDR3 is 16 residues long. Germline CDR1 reads SNHLY; CDR2 reads FYNNEI. V lost 0 bases to trimming and J lost 6 bases, with 15 bases between them. The CDR3, as DNA: TGTGCCAGCAGTGAAGCGGGGACATGGACGAGAAACATTCAGTACTTC. This gives the protein CASSEAGTWTRNIQYF.

The gene calls are TRBV6-6 and TRBJ2-7; D may be TRBD2 (5 bases). V dropped 0 bases and J dropped 6 bases, with 9 bases sitting between them. The germline CDR1 and CDR2 sequences are MNHNY and SVGAGI (reference sequence). The CDR3 covers 13 residues. The CDR3 nucleotides are TGTGCCAGCAGTTACTCAACTAGTTCCGAGCAGTACTTC. It specifies CASSYSTSSEQYF.

The chain uses TRBV5-1 and TRBJ2-7; 10 positions agree with TRBD1. The V segment lost 0 bases and the J segment 3 bases; nucleotides outside the gene matches: 3. This CDR3 spans 15 amino acids. The germline V gene encodes CDR1 SGHRS and CDR2 YFSETQ. The CDR3 loop reads CASSLEGQGHYEQYF. CDR3 bases: TGCGCCAGCAGCTTGGAGGGACAGGGGCACTACGAGCAGTACTTC.

CDR3 nucleotides: TGTGCCAGCAGCTTAAAGGTAGTCCGGGACTCGAACACCATATATTTT. This translates into CASSLKVVRDSNTIYF. The chain links TRBV7-2 to TRBJ1-3, with a possible D match to TRBD1 (5 bases). Germline CDR1 SGHTA, CDR2 FQGNSA. The CDR3 loop spans 16 amino acids. V was clipped by 2 bases and J by 7 bases, with 18 bases between them.

The V gene is TRBV19, the J gene TRBJ1-1, with D possibly TRBD1 on 5 matching bases. Trimming removed 3 bases from V and 5 bases from J, with 10 bases in between. There are 13 residues in the CDR3. The germline CDR1 and CDR2 sequences are LNHDA and SQIVND (reference sequence). In nucleotides, the CDR3 is TGTGCCAGTAGTATTAGGACAACGACTGAAGCTTTCTTT. Translation gives CASSIRTTTEAFF. Filled out from reference TRBV19 and TRBJ1-1, the complete variable domain reads DGGITQSPKYLFRKEGQNVTLSCEQNLNHDAMYWYRQDPGQGLRLIYYSQIVNDFQKGDIAEGYSVSREKKESFPLTVTSAQKNPTAFYLCASSIRTTTEAFFGQGTRLTVV.

This chain uses TRBV27 with TRBJ2-7, with D perhaps matching TRBD2 (6 bases). The CDR3 contains 15 residues. Germline V gene data show CDR1 as MNHEY and CDR2 as SMNVEV (reference sequence). V gave up 1 base and J gave up 2 bases, with 12 bases separating them. The CDR3 sequence: CASSLWGASAYEQYF. The CDR3, as DNA: TGTGCCAGCAGTTTATGGGGAGCTAGCGCCTACGAGCAGTACTTC.

This sequence joins TRBV7-2 and TRBJ1-1; D gene uncertain. Trimming removed 3 bases from V and 3 bases from J, with 11 bases in between. The CDR3 length is 14 residues. The germline V gene has CDR1 SGHTA and CDR2 FQGNSA. The chain's CDR3 is CASSLGSLHTEAFF. The CDR3, as DNA: TGTGCCAGCAGCTTGGGCTCCCTGCACACTGAAGCTTTCTTT.

The J gene is TRBJ1-1, the V gene TRBV5-6; 8 bases map to TRBD1. Trimming took 2 bases from V and 8 from J; bases not matched to a gene: 8. The CDR3 extends over 14 amino acids. The germline V gene has CDR1 SGHDT and CDR2 YYEEEE. This CDR3 is CASSFGATGDEAFF. In nucleotides, the CDR3 is TGTGCCAGCAGCTTTGGGGCGACAGGGGACGAAGCTTTCTTT.

The gene calls are TRBV15 and TRBJ1-2; a weak D match, TRBD1 (6 bases). Trimming left V 6 bases short and J 4 bases short, with 18 bases between. The CDR3 has 15 residues. Germline CDR1 is LNHNV and CDR2 is YYDKDF (reference sequence). CDR3 DNA sequence: TGTGCCACCAGAGACCTGTCGACAGGCGTCTATGGCTACACCTTC. It yields the protein CATRDLSTGVYGYTF.

DNA of the CDR3: TGTGCCAGCAGCTCTGGACTAGCGACCGGGGAGCTGTTTTTT. Encoded protein: CASSSGLATGELFF. This rearrangement joins TRBV7-9 to TRBJ2-2; 9 nucleotides agree with TRBD2. Trimming removed 4 bases from V and 5 bases from J; junction bases left unmatched: 2. Germline V lookup: CDR1 SEHNR, CDR2 FQNEAQ (reference sequence). This CDR3 spans 14 amino acids.

A few counts support this clone. This sequence joins TRBV29-1 and TRBJ2-1; 8 bases map to TRBD2. In germline, CDR1 is SQVTM, CDR2 ANQGSEA. There are 15 residues in the CDR3. Germline trimming cut 3 bases from V and 6 bases from J; bases unmatched to any gene: 10. The CDR3 region is CSVDSGRRGLNEQFF. The CDR3 DNA follows: TGCAGCGTTGACAGCGGGAGAAGAGGACTCAATGAGCAGTTCTTC.

V usage is TRBV28 and J usage is TRBJ1-1, with D hard to call. The CDR3 is made up of 14 amino acids. V was cut by 3 bases and J by 1 base, with 9 bases left in between. Germline CDR1 MDHEN, CDR2 SYDVKM. The CDR3: CASSFGGPNTEAFF. In DNA form, the CDR3 reads TGTGCCAGCAGTTTTGGCGGCCCGAACACTGAAGCTTTCTTT.